The 22 T cell receptor beta chains below were found in one sample sequenced in a study of immune characterization of retroperitoneal liposarcoma (dated by TCRdb to 2018 to 2020). The library was generated by PCR. Instrument used: NextSeq 500. TCRdb ran its own pipeline on the public reads, namely fastp trimming at Q25 and MiXCR clone calling, and kept in-frame beta chains. Each CDR3 protein gets just one entry, which takes the most common genes and DNA from the rows behind it. The sample has 8,500 or so distinct CDR3 sequences on record, about 38% of them singletons. Jointly, the top ten make up under 15% of the sample. Sequencing was carried out using tumor tissue. The receptors were sampled from a male donor with retroperitoneal liposarcoma.

The chain couples TRBV20-1 to TRBJ2-4, with D unresolved. V was clipped by 0 bases and J by 1 base, with 13 bases between them. Germline lookup yields CDR1 DFQATT and CDR2 SNEGSKA (reference sequence). The CDR3 sequence is 16 residues long. DNA of the CDR3: TGCAGTGCTAGAGATTCATGGGGAAAGGCCAAAAACATTCAGTACTTC. The encoded protein is CSARDSWGKAKNIQYF.

This chain connects TRBV6-6 to TRBJ2-2; 10 nucleotides agree with TRBD1. The CDR3 extends over 16 amino acids. The V and J ends lost 2 bases and 6 bases, in that order; junction bases with no gene match: 6. CDR1 and CDR2 from the germline V gene are MNHNY and SVGAGI (reference sequence). DNA of the CDR3: TGTGCCAGCAGTTACCGGCGGACAGGGGGTGCCGGGGAGCTGTTTTTT. Its translation is CASSYRRTGGAGELFF.

In regard to this clonotype: Being one base from a much bigger clone, this may be a read error. V and J are TRBV10-3 and TRBJ2-4; a possible D gene is TRBD1 (6 bases). The end of the DNA is better explained by TRBJ2-1, so the J call may be wrong. This CDR3 spans 14 amino acids. The germline CDR1 and CDR2 sequences are ENHRY and SYGVKD. The CDR3: CASRAQGALYEQFF. The CDR3 bases are TGTGCCAGCAGAGCACAGGGCGCCCTATACGAGCAGTTCTTC.

V is TRBV7-6 and J is TRBJ2-3; TRBD2 might be the D (6 bases). Germline V gene sequence: CDR1 SGHVS, CDR2 FNYEAQ. Between the trimmed V and J ends, which lost 3 bases and 2 bases, there was a span of 12 bases. The CDR3 is 15 residues long. CDR3 protein: CASSFLASVTDTQYF. Written as DNA, the CDR3 is TGTGCCAGCAGCTTTTTGGCTAGCGTCACAGATACGCAGTATTTT.

This clonotype showed up just once. V usage is TRBV27 and J usage is TRBJ2-5, with D maybe TRBD1 (5 bases). The end of the DNA fits TRBJ2-7 better, so the J call may be wrong. Germline V CDR1 and CDR2: MNHEY, SMNVEV (reference sequence). The CDR3 loop spans 13 amino acids. The CDR3 sequence is CASSFGASYEQYF. In nucleotides, the CDR3 is TGTGCCAGCAGTTTTGGGGCGTCTTACGAGCAGTACTTC.

This clonotype was seen a handful of times. CDR3 nucleotides: TGTGCCAGCAGCGCCGGGACAGAGGTTTCCCAGCATTTT. This encodes CASSAGTEVSQHF. This chain links TRBV7-2 with TRBJ1-5; TRBD1 aligns across 7 bases. With V trimmed by 5 bases and J by 11 bases, 9 bases remained unmatched. The CDR3 has 13 amino acids. In germline, CDR1 is SGHTA, CDR2 FQGNSA.

The chain combines TRBV10-3 with TRBJ2-7; 9 bases match TRBD1. V shed 4 bases, J shed 0 bases, and the junction held 7 bases outside the gene matches. Germline loops: CDR1 ENHRY, CDR2 SYGVKD. The CDR3 spans 16 residues. Here the CDR3 reads CAISALGQGISYEQYF. CDR3 coding DNA: TGTGCCATCAGTGCCCTGGGACAGGGTATCTCCTACGAGCAGTACTTC.

This clonotype was observed a handful of times. The chain has TRBV12-3 or TRBV12-4 and TRBJ2-7; 7 nucleotides align to TRBD1. V shed 3 bases and J 6 bases; nucleotides not matched to a gene: 2. The CDR3 extends over 12 amino acids. CDR3 DNA sequence: TGTGCCAGCAGTTTGTGGACAGGCGAGCAGTACTTC. It translates to CASSLWTGEQYF.

The V and J genes are TRBV6-4 and TRBJ2-1, with 7 bases that match TRBD2. Losses at the gene ends were 5 bases for V and 7 bases for J; bases not matched to a gene: 5. Germline CDR1 and CDR2: MRHNA and SNTAGT. The CDR3 has 13 amino acids. CDR3 DNA sequence: TGTGCCAGCAGTACCAGCGGGGAAAATGAGCAGTTCTTC. Translated, it gives CASSTSGENEQFF.

This clonotype counts as medium-sized (0.01 to 0.1%). The J gene is TRBJ2-2, the V gene TRBV6-1; tentatively, D is TRBD1 or TRBD2 (5 bases each). The CDR3 runs 14 residues. With 9 bases removed from V and 0 bases from J, the gap between germline ends came to 11 bases. The germline V gene has CDR1 MNHNS and CDR2 SASEGT. Here the CDR3 reads CASRDGPNTGELFF. The DNA for the CDR3 is TGTGCCAGTCGGGACGGACCGAACACCGGGGAGCTGTTTTTT.

The sample holds one count of this clonotype. The chain has TRBV7-3 and TRBJ2-1, with D possibly being TRBD1 (5 bases). Germline V gene lookup returns CDR1 SGHTA and CDR2 FQGTGA. V was shortened by 4 bases and J by 0 bases, with 10 bases between the two germline ends. The CDR3 is 15 amino acids. CDR3 amino acids: CASSSDSGSYNEQFF. The CDR3 DNA follows: TGTGCCAGCAGCTCCGACAGTGGCTCCTACAATGAGCAGTTCTTC. The full variable domain, its missing parts supplied by reference TRBV7-3 and TRBJ2-1, is GAGVSQTPSNKVTEKGKYVELRCDPISGHTALYWYRQSLGQGPEFLIYFQGTGAADDSGLPNDRFFAVRPEGSVSTLKIQRTERGDSAVYLCASSSDSGSYNEQFFGPGTRLTVL.

There are a few counts of this clonotype. The V gene is TRBV6-1, the J gene TRBJ2-2, with TRBD1 identical over 9 bases. Germline CDR1 and CDR2: MNHNS and SASEGT. The V and J ends lost 7 bases and 5 bases, in that order; junction bases with no gene match: 5. There are 14 residues in the CDR3. The chain's CDR3 is CASKGTGITGELFF. The CDR3 coding sequence is TGTGCCAGCAAAGGGACAGGGATTACCGGGGAGCTGTTTTTT.

This chain links TRBV10-1 with TRBJ2-3; 7 nucleotides agree with TRBD2. TRBJ2-5 explains the end of the DNA better; the J call may be wrong. CDR3 length equals 15 residues. CDR1 is WNHNN and CDR2 is SYGVQD in the germline V gene (reference sequence). This CDR3 reads CASSDRGSEGQTQYF. For the CDR3, the DNA is TGCGCCAGCAGTGACCGCGGGAGTGAAGGACAGACCCAGTACTTC.

This clonotype was found a few times. The chain is built from TRBV7-3 and TRBJ2-1; a weak D match, TRBD1 (5 bases). The V end lost 1 base, the J end lost 8 bases, and 9 bases lay between the germline ends. Germline V gene sequence: CDR1 SGHTA, CDR2 FQGTGA. CDR3 length equals 13 residues. The CDR3 bases are TGTGCCAGCAGCTTAATAGGGGCCGATGAGCAGTTCTTC. This encodes CASSLIGADEQFF.

The J gene is TRBJ2-5, the V gene TRBV6-1, with TRBD1 matching 7 bases. The J call may be in error: the DNA end matches TRBJ2-1 better. This CDR3 region has 14 residues. Germline V lookup: CDR1 MNHNS, CDR2 SASEGT. CDR3 loop: CASSAGQIKETQFF. The CDR3 DNA reads as TGTGCCAGCAGTGCGGGACAGATAAAAGAGACCCAGTTCTTC.

V and J are TRBV6-1 and TRBJ1-5; D call uncertain. The CDR3 consists of 13 residues. Trimming removed 6 bases from V and 5 bases from J, with 11 bases in between. The germline V gene has CDR1 MNHNS and CDR2 SASEGT. CDR3 DNA: TGTGCCAGCAGCCGAGACTTTGATCAGCCCCAGCATTTT. Encoded protein: CASSRDFDQPQHF.

The V call is TRBV27, the J call TRBJ2-4; no definite D call. This CDR3 has 17 residues. From germline, CDR1 is MNHEY and CDR2 SMNVEV (reference sequence). V dropped 4 bases and J dropped 0 bases, with 16 bases sitting between them. The CDR3 sequence: CASSSRITPLAKNIQYF. Here the CDR3 DNA reads TGTGCCAGCAGTTCCCGGATTACTCCTCTAGCCAAAAACATTCAGTACTTC.

The V gene is TRBV6-2 or TRBV6-3, the J gene TRBJ1-1; 10 nucleotides align to TRBD1. CDR1 and CDR2 from the germline V gene are MNHEY and SVGEGT. This CDR3 is built from 15 residues. V shed 5 bases and J 3 bases; nucleotides not matched to a gene: 6. CDR3 DNA sequence: TGTGCCAGCAGTGACCGGACAGGGGGATACACTGAAGCTTTCTTT. This sequence encodes CASSDRTGGYTEAFF.

The J gene is TRBJ2-1, the V gene TRBV27, with D possibly being TRBD2 (6 bases). The end of the DNA aligns better with TRBJ2-7, so the J call may be wrong. Germline V CDR1 and CDR2: MNHEY, SMNVEV (reference sequence). The CDR3 covers 15 residues. The CDR3 spells CASSWVGGLPYEQYF. The CDR3 DNA sequence: TGTGCCAGCAGTTGGGTTGGGGGGTTGCCCTACGAGCAGTACTTC.

This clonotype is judged large (0.1 to 1%). V is TRBV6-1 and J is TRBJ2-1, with 10 nucleotides matching TRBD2. Germline V gives CDR1 MNHNS, CDR2 SASEGT. The CDR3 runs 15 residues. The ends lost 3 bases at V and 10 bases at J; junction bases unmatched: 9. The CDR3 DNA is TGTGCCAGCAGTGAGGGACTAGCGATTCTTCCGGAGCAGTTCTTC. Protein product: CASSEGLAILPEQFF.

This clonotype was seen a few times. This rearrangement joins TRBV11-2 to TRBJ2-1; no definite D call. TRBJ2-5 explains the end of the DNA better; the J call may be wrong. The CDR3 is made up of 12 amino acids. Germline V lookup: CDR1 SGHAT, CDR2 FQNNGV. This CDR3 reads CASSLTTETQYF. The CDR3 bases are TGTGCCAGCAGCCTTACGACGGAGACCCAGTACTTC.

CDR3 bases: TGTGCCAGCAACCGCGGGGGGGAGGCTAGCACAGATACGCAGTATTTT. This gives the protein CASNRGGEASTDTQYF. The chain carries TRBV6-1 and TRBJ2-3, with TRBD2 identical over 9 bases. V shed 7 bases and J 0 bases; nucleotides not matched to a gene: 8. This CDR3 has 16 residues. The V gene's germline CDR1 is MNHNS and CDR2 SASEGT.